These 21 T cell receptor beta chains came from one sample sequenced in a study of a mutant IDH1 vaccine in newly diagnosed glioma. Method: immunoSEQ multiplex PCR; TCRdb's copy keeps in-frame clones and lacks some. The sample has 60,000 to 85,000 clones; 85% are singletons. Time point denoted: week 23, last vaccination. A single vaccine dose contained 300 ug of mutant IDH1 20-mer peptide, and topical imiquimod was used with it. For these receptors, no antigen is known. The material sequenced was PBMCs, taken from a glioma patient whose treatment included an IDH1 peptide vaccine. The receptors come from a woman in her fifties or sixties with glioma.

The CDR3 region is CASKTPGGSYEQYF. CDR3 coding DNA: TGTGCCAGCAAAACCCCAGGGGGCTCCTACGAGCAGTACTTC. This chain uses TRBV28 with TRBJ2-7; 7 nucleotides match TRBD1. Germline CDR1 is MDHEN and CDR2 is SYDVKM. With 7 bases clipped from V and 0 bases from J, the junction kept 6 bases outside the gene matches. The CDR3 consists of 14 residues.

The chain carries TRBV6-4 and TRBJ2-1, with 13 nucleotides matching TRBD2. Germline V gives CDR1 MRHNA, CDR2 SNTAGT. This CDR3 has 14 residues. The V gene end was trimmed by 11 bases and the J gene end by 6 bases; junction bases not matched to a gene: 7. The CDR3 loop reads CAGQLAGGINEQFF. DNA of the CDR3: TGTGCCGGACAACTAGCGGGAGGGATCAATGAGCAGTTCTTC.

This clone has a single count. V is TRBV5-1 and J is TRBJ2-3, with 8 bases that match TRBD1. The CDR3 loop spans 15 amino acids. V was clipped by 1 base and J by 5 bases; unmatched bases: 6. CDR1 is SGHRS and CDR2 is YFSETQ in the germline V gene. Written as DNA, the CDR3 is TGCGCCAGCAGCTTGAGGCAGGGGGCCGGAGATACGCAGTATTTT. This sequence encodes CASSLRQGAGDTQYF. The whole variable domain, filled in from reference TRBV5-1 and TRBJ2-3, reads KAGVTQTPRYLIKTRGQQVTLSCSPISGHRSVSWYQQTPGQGLQFLFEYFSETQRNKGNFPGRFSGRQFSNSRSEMNVSTLELGDSALYLCASSLRQGAGDTQYFGPGTRLTVL.

This chain joins TRBV5-1 and TRBJ1-1; the match to TRBD1 covers 7 bases. Trimming removed 4 bases from V and 7 bases from J; junction bases left unmatched: 4. The CDR3 runs 12 residues. Germline V gene data show CDR1 as SGHRS and CDR2 as YFSETQ. The CDR3 region has the DNA TGCGCCAGCAGCAGACAGGGCAATGAAGCTTTCTTT. Its protein is CASSRQGNEAFF.

The chain couples TRBV7-3 to TRBJ2-3; no clear D. Germline assignment: CDR1 SGHTA and CDR2 FQGTGA. Trimming cost V 0 bases and J 2 bases, with 15 bases left between them. The CDR3 totals 17 residues. CDR3 in DNA: TGTGCCAGCAGCTTAACGGCGGACCTTGGATACACAGATACGCAGTATTTT. Its translation is CASSLTADLGYTDTQYF.

V gene TRBV4-2 combines with J gene TRBJ1-2; D remains ambiguous. Germline-derived CDR1 and CDR2 are LGHNA and YNFKEQ. V was clipped by 3 bases and J by 8 bases, with 16 bases between them. This CDR3 comprises 14 residues. CDR3 protein: CASSHKPPFEGYTF. CDR3 coding DNA: TGTGCCAGCAGCCACAAGCCCCCCTTTGAGGGCTACACCTTC.

The rearrangement links TRBV7-8 to TRBJ1-5, with unresolved D. With 4 bases removed from V and 1 base from J, the gap between germline ends came to 5 bases. From germline, CDR1 is SGHVS and CDR2 FQNEAQ. This CDR3 spans 13 amino acids. CDR3 sequence: CASSSVSNQPQHF. CDR3 nucleotides: TGTGCCAGCAGCTCCGTGAGCAATCAGCCCCAGCATTTT.

This chain joins TRBV9 and TRBJ2-5; no reliable D call. Germline lookup yields CDR1 SGDLS and CDR2 YYNGEE. Between the trimmed V and J ends, which lost 0 bases and 4 bases, there was a span of 13 bases. The CDR3 loop spans 15 amino acids. Here the CDR3 DNA reads TGTGCCAGCAGCGTAGTACAGACGCGGCGAGAGACCCAGTACTTC. Translated, it gives CASSVVQTRRETQYF.

This clone turned up a few times. The genes are TRBV19 and TRBJ1-1, with a tentative D call TRBD1 (6 bases). Trimming pared 0 bases from V and 7 bases from J, leaving 12 bases between. The germline CDR1 and CDR2 sequences are LNHDA and SQIVND (reference sequence). This CDR3 is 14 amino acids long. The CDR3 reads CASSIDLARGEAFF. The CDR3 nucleotides are TGTGCCAGTAGTATAGATCTGGCCAGGGGTGAAGCTTTCTTT.

This clone was seen once. The genes are TRBV5-1 and TRBJ2-2, with 7 bases that match TRBD1. The CDR3 consists of 14 residues. The J segment lost 6 bases and the V segment lost 4 bases, leaving 6 bases of the junction unmatched. Per the germline V gene, CDR1 is SGHRS and CDR2 is YFSETQ. The CDR3 sequence: CASSPTDRAGELFF. CDR3 bases: TGCGCCAGCAGCCCGACCGACAGGGCCGGGGAGCTGTTTTTT.

The chain recombines TRBV5-6 with TRBJ1-3, with D tentatively TRBD1 (6 bases). Looked up from germline, CDR1 is SGHDT and CDR2 is YYEEEE. The V and J ends lost 3 bases and 0 bases respectively, with 19 bases between them. The CDR3 runs to 18 residues. CDR3 residues: CASSSLGGALVSGNTIYF. The CDR3 region has the DNA TGTGCCAGCAGCTCGCTTGGGGGGGCGCTCGTCTCTGGAAACACCATATATTTT.

This clone was recorded once. V and J are TRBV6-5 and TRBJ2-7; tentatively, D is TRBD1 (5 bases). Looked up from germline, CDR1 is MNHEY and CDR2 is SVGAGI. V was cut by 2 bases and J by 3 bases, with 8 bases left in between. The CDR3 has 13 amino acids. The chain's CDR3 is CASSYATGYEQYF. The CDR3 DNA is TGTGCCAGCAGTTACGCCACAGGCTACGAGCAGTACTTC.

A remark on this clone: One end of the junction varies from germline; a read error may be responsible. The CDR3 region is CASSQGTGVKQYF. CDR3 in DNA: TGCGCCAGCAGTCAAGGGACGGGAGTAAAGCAGTACTTC. The chain links TRBV4-1 to TRBJ2-7; D possibly corresponds to TRBD2 (6 bases). Germline-derived CDR1 and CDR2 are MGHRA and YSYEKL. This CDR3 comprises 13 residues.

The chain joins TRBV7-9 to TRBJ2-1; D possibly corresponds to TRBD2 (6 bases). This CDR3 comprises 11 residues. Germline loops: CDR1 SEHNR, CDR2 FQNEAQ (reference sequence). The V end was cut by 5 bases, the J end by 10 bases, with 9 bases between. Here the CDR3 reads CASSREREQFF. DNA of the CDR3: TGTGCCAGCAGCCGGGAGCGGGAGCAGTTCTTC.

V is TRBV12-5 and J is TRBJ2-1; 9 nucleotides align to TRBD1. The germline gives CDR1 LGHNT, CDR2 FRNRAP. The CDR3 sequence is 16 residues long. V lost 5 bases and J lost 6; bases outside the gene matches: 11. In DNA form, the CDR3 reads TGTGCTAGTGGTCCTACCCCGGGACAGGGAACCAATGAGCAGTTCTTC. Protein product: CASGPTPGQGTNEQFF.

This clone was seen a handful of times. A junction boundary mismatches the germline segment, possibly from a read error. This chain joins TRBV7-7 and TRBJ2-3, with 8 bases identical to TRBD2. Per germline, CDR1 SSHAT and CDR2 FNYEAQ (reference sequence). This CDR3 contains 16 residues. Written as DNA, the CDR3 is TGTGCTAGCAGCCTAGGAGACGGGAGGGGCACAGATACGCAGTATTTT. This sequence encodes CASSLGDGRGTDTQYF.

This sequence joins TRBV5-1 and TRBJ2-7; 11 bases line up with TRBD1. CDR1 and CDR2 from the germline V gene are SGHRS and YFSETQ. The length of the CDR3 is 14 residues. V lost 2 bases and J lost 7; bases outside the gene matches: 5. The CDR3 coding sequence is TGCGCCAGCAGCTTAGGACAGGGGGCGTTTGAGCAGTACTTC. Its translation: CASSLGQGAFEQYF. Based on the CDR3 plus reference TRBV5-1 and TRBJ2-7, the full variable domain is KAGVTQTPRYLIKTRGQQVTLSCSPISGHRSVSWYQQTPGQGLQFLFEYFSETQRNKGNFPGRFSGRQFSNSRSEMNVSTLELGDSALYLCASSLGQGAFEQYFGPGTRLTVT.

The chain uses TRBV14 and TRBJ2-7; D remains unclear. The CDR3 spans 13 residues. V was shortened by 3 bases and J by 3 bases, with 9 bases between the two germline ends. Germline V gives CDR1 SGHDN, CDR2 FVKESK. In nucleotides, the CDR3 is TGTGCCAGCAGCCACCCTTGGGGCTACGAGCAGTACTTC. Encoded protein: CASSHPWGYEQYF.

The genes are TRBV11-3 and TRBJ1-5, with TRBD1 matching 7 bases. Germline CDR1 and CDR2: SGHNT and YENEEA. The CDR3 has 15 amino acids. The V and J ends lost 5 bases and 5 bases, in that order; junction bases with no gene match: 9. CDR3 protein: CASSPRGFRDQPQHF. CDR3 nucleotides: TGTGCCAGCAGCCCCAGGGGGTTTAGGGATCAGCCCCAGCATTTT.

The chain recombines TRBV5-1 with TRBJ1-1, with D possibly being TRBD1 (6 bases). The germline gives CDR1 SGHRS, CDR2 YFSETQ. The CDR3 runs to 14 residues. V was clipped by 0 bases and J by 4 bases, with 10 bases between them. The CDR3 sequence: CASSLEQGATEAFF. In nucleotides, the CDR3 is TGCGCCAGCAGCTTGGAACAGGGAGCCACTGAAGCTTTCTTT.

The chain employs TRBV11-2 and TRBJ2-1, with 7 bases lining up with TRBD1. This CDR3 has 16 residues. Germline V lookup: CDR1 SGHAT, CDR2 FQNNGV. Trimming removed 4 bases from V and 8 bases from J; junction bases left unmatched: 14. This CDR3 reads CASSSSGLTGADEQFF. CDR3 coding DNA: TGTGCCAGCAGCTCCTCGGGGCTTACAGGGGCCGATGAGCAGTTCTTC.